This paragraph reports one T cell receptor (beta chain). Its antigen is unidentified. After isolation, RNA underwent reverse transcription to generate cDNA as the sequencing template. Here immunoSEQ multiplex PCR was the method, and the copy in TCRdb shows in-frame clones only, minus some. Of roughly 200,000 clones listed, roughly 60% are singletons. This sample is part of a study of CD8+ T cells in alopecia areata. For the study at large: Tofacitinib was taken orally by treated patients, and the dose was 5 to 10 mg twice daily. For 6 to 18 months, tofacitinib was taken, and 6 months off drug followed.

Study observations and caveats: Higher clonality and more expanded CD8+ clones appeared in lesional than normal scalp.

The length of the CDR3 is 14 residues. With 3 bases removed from V and 2 bases from J, the gap between germline ends came to 11 bases. CDR1 SGHDT and CDR2 YYEEEE come from the germline V gene. Separation by sorting yielded CD4+ and CD8+ T cells from PBMCs. The source material was CD4+ T cells sorted from blood, sampled at week 0. The origin of this receptor is a human donor with alopecia areata. The chain couples TRBV5-6 to TRBJ2-5; D is perhaps TRBD1 (6 bases). CDR3 DNA: TGTGCCAGCAGCTCCTCAGGGGATCAAGAGACCCAGTACTTC. It is translated as CASSSSGDQETQYF.